These T cell receptor beta chains were read from a single sample in a study of T cells in localized non-small cell lung cancer. The method was immunoSEQ multiplex PCR; TCRdb's version includes in-frame clones alone and lacks a portion of them. The data contain about 11,000 clones, 80% to 90% of them singletons. Here the sequenced sample was peripheral blood mononuclear cells, taken before any cancer treatment. The receptors here all came from a female donor over 55 with stage II lung adenocarcinoma. CDR3s include the opening cysteine and the closing phenylalanine or tryptophan. A D gene is named only where the DNA matches it firmly. Clone size is shown for a subset of rows, as once, few, many or a class of expanded clone.

D	size	J	V	DNA	CDR3
-	-	TRBJ1-2	TRBV2	TGTGCCAGCTCGCAGGCCCCTGGGGACGATGGCTACACCTTC	CASSQAPGDDGYTF
TRBD2	-	TRBJ2-7	TRBV5-1	TGCGCCAGCAGCTGGGGGACTAGCATTCGGTACGAGCAGTACTTC	CASSWGTSIRYEQYF
-	-	TRBJ1-4	TRBV4-3	TGCGCCAGCAGCCAAGTTGAACAGGGTAATGAAAAACTGTTTTTT	CASSQVEQGNEKLFF
-	-	TRBJ2-6	TRBV30	TGTGCCTGGTATCGAGGACGGATGAGCTCTGGGGCCAACGTCCTGACTTTC	CAWYRGRMSSGANVLTF
-	-	TRBJ1-1	TRBV4-3	TGCGCCAGCAGCCAAGACTTGAACACTGAAGCTTTCTTT	CASSQDLNTEAFF
TRBD1	-	TRBJ2-7	TRBV5-4	TGTGCCAGCAGCCCCGGACAGGGCCCCTACGAGCAGTACTTC	CASSPGQGPYEQYF
-	-	TRBJ1-3	TRBV5-1	TGCGCCAGCAGCTTGGGGGGGACTCTGGAATACACCATATATTTT	CASSLGGTLEYTIYF
-	-	TRBJ1-6	TRBV6-1	TGTGCCAGCAGTGTGAGGAATTTCTATAATTCACCCCTCCACTTT	CASSVRNFYNSPLHF
TRBD1	few	TRBJ1-5	TRBV10-3	TGTGCCATCAGCCCGGGACAGGTCAGCAATCAGCCCCAGCATTTT	CAISPGQVSNQPQHF
-	-	TRBJ2-7	TRBV2	TGTGCCAGCAGTGGGTACCTTGGCTACGAGCAGTACTTC	CASSGYLGYEQYF
-	once	TRBJ1-5	TRBV6-1	TGTGCCAGCAGTGAAGCTGGGAATCAGCCCCAGCATTTT	CASSEAGNQPQHF
-	-	TRBJ2-1	TRBV10-3	TGTGCCATCAGTGAGTCGACACAGATCGCTAAGCAGTTCTTC	CAISESTQIAKQFF
TRBD1	-	TRBJ2-5	TRBV10-3	TGTGCCATCAGTAGCCGACAGGGCCAAGAGACCCAGTACTTC	CAISSRQGQETQYF
TRBD1	-	TRBJ1-4	TRBV7-2	TGTGCCAGCAGCTCCTCAGGGGGCACTAATGAAAAACTGTTTTTT	CASSSSGGTNEKLFF
-	-	TRBJ2-1	TRBV5-1	TGCGCCAGCAGCTTCGAAGTTCGAAATGAGCAGTTCTTC	CASSFEVRNEQFF
-	few	TRBJ1-5	TRBV7-2	TGTGCCAGCACCACCACGGGGAGCAATCAGCCCCAGCATTTT	CASTTTGSNQPQHF
-	-	TRBJ1-1	TRBV7-3	TGTGCCAGCAGCACCCGGGACGGTGACCCCCGTGAAGCTTTCTTT	CASSTRDGDPREAFF
TRBD2	-	TRBJ2-7	TRBV15	TGTGCCACCAGCACCGAGACTAGCGGGAGAAACGAGCAGTACTTC	CATSTETSGRNEQYF
-	few	TRBJ1-5	TRBV18	TGTGCCAGCTCACCGGAACGGGACTTGGCCCAGCATTTT	CASSPERDLAQHF
-	-	TRBJ2-7	TRBV6-1	TGTGCCAGCTGCTGCAGGGCAACTTCCACCTACGAGCAGTACTTC	CASCCRATSTYEQYF
TRBD1	-	TRBJ2-5	TRBV30	TGTGCCTGGAGTGGTGGGACAGGGTTCGGGACCCAGTACTTC	CAWSGGTGFGTQYF
-	-	TRBJ2-1	TRBV9	TGTGCCAGCAGCGTTAGATCGAGCTCCTACAATGAGCAGTTCTTC	CASSVRSSSYNEQFF
-	-	TRBJ2-2	TRBV11-3	TGTGCCAGCAGCTTAGGCGTCGGAGACACCGGGGAGCTGTTTTTT	CASSLGVGDTGELFF
-	-	TRBJ2-7	TRBV20-1	TGCAGTGCTTTAGAAAACGAGCAGTACTTC	CSALENEQYF
-	-	TRBJ1-5	TRBV19	TGTGCCAGTAGTATCGGCAGGGAAATTTATAGCAATCAGCCCCAGCATTTT	CASSIGREIYSNQPQHF
TRBD1	-	TRBJ2-5	TRBV29-1	TGCAGCGTTGACAGGGGGCAAGAGACCCAGTACTTC	CSVDRGQETQYF
-	-	TRBJ1-5	TRBV28	TGTGCCAGCAGAAGCAATCAGCCCCAGCATTTT	CASRSNQPQHF